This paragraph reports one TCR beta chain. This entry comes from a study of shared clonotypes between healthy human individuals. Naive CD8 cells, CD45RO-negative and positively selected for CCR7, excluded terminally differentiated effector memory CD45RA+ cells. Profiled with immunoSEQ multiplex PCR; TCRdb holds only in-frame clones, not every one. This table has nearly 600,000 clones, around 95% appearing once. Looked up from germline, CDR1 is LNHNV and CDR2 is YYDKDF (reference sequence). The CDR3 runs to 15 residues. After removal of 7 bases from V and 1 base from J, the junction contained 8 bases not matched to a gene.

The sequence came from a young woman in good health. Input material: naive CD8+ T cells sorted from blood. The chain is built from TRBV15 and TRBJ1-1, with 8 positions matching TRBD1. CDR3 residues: CATKEVRGQNTEAFF. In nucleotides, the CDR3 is TGTGCCACCAAAGAAGTCAGGGGGCAGAACACTGAAGCTTTCTTT.